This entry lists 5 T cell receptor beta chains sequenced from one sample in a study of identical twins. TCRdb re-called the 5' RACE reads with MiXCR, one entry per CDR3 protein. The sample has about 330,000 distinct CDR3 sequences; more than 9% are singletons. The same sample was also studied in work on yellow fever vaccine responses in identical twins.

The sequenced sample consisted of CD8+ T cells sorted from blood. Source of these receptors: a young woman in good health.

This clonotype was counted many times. CDR3 nucleotide sequence: TGTGCCATCAGTGAGTCGATGGGGCGGAGCTCCTACAATGAGCAGTTCTTC. It encodes CAISESMGRSSYNEQFF. The rearrangement joins TRBV10-3 to TRBJ2-1; D may be TRBD1 (5 bases). Per the germline V gene, CDR1 is ENHRY and CDR2 is SYGVKD. V gave up 0 bases and J gave up 0 bases, with 12 bases separating them. The CDR3 is 17 residues long.

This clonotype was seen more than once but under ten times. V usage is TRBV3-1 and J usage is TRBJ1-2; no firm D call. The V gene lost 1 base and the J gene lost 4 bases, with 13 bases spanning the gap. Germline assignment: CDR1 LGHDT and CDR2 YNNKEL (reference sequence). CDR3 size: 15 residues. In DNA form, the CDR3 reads TGTGCCAGCAGCCAAGCAGGAATTGGACGCTATGGCTACACCTTC. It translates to CASSQAGIGRYGYTF.

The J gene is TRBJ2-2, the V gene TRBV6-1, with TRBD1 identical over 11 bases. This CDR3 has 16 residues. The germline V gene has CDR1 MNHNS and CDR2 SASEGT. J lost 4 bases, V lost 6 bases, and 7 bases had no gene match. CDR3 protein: CASRDRGLCCTGELFF. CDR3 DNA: TGTGCCAGCAGGGACAGGGGGCTGTGCTGCACCGGGGAGCTGTTTTTT.

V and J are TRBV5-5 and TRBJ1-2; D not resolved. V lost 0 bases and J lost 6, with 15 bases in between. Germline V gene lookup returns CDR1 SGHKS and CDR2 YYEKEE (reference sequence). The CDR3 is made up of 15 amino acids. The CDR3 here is CASSLAGYSSDGYTF. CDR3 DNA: TGTGCCAGCAGCTTGGCGGGATACAGTTCGGATGGCTACACCTTC.

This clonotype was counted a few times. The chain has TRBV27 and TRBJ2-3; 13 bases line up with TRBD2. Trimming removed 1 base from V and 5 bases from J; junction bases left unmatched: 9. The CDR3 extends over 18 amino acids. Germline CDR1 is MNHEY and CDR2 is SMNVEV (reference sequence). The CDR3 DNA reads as TGTGCCAGCAGTTTATTTTCTTGGCGGACTAGCGGGAGAGATACGCAGTATTTT. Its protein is CASSLFSWRTSGRDTQYF.